Listed here is a single T cell receptor (beta chain). These data belong to a study of cytomegalovirus exposure and HLA in healthy donors. Germline V CDR1 and CDR2: LGHNA, YSLEER. The trim removed 4 bases at V and 4 bases at J, leaving 17 bases unmatched. CDR3 length: 19 amino acids. The table came from immunoSEQ multiplex PCR; TCRdb's copy has only in-frame clones and leaves some out. The sample contains under 200,000 clones, around 84% of which appear only once. The sequencing sample was made of PBMCs. The TCR was taken from a man aged 18 to 30 in good health and CMV-seropositive. V gene TRBV4-3 combines with J gene TRBJ2-2; the match to TRBD1 covers 8 bases. The chain's CDR3 is CASSPGQGLRVAGTGELFF. The CDR3 nucleotides read TGCGCCAGCAGCCCCGGACAGGGACTCCGGGTCGCGGGCACCGGGGAGCTGTTTTTT.